The rows below give T cell receptor beta chains drawn from one sample of a study of molecular identifiers for immune sequencing clone quantification. TCRdb re-called the PCR reads through MiXCR, storing one row per CDR3 protein. The sample consists of about 640,000 distinct CDR3 sequences, 15% to 20% of them appearing once. The sequenced material came from naive CD8+ T cells from blood, with Jurkat cell RNA spiked in. Receptors were obtained from a human donor in good health. Some libraries in this study had Jurkat cell RNA spiked in. The CDR3 runs from the conserved cysteine through the conserved F or W. D genes are given only for firm matches. For some rows the clone size is stated as once, few or many, or as a class when expanded; others skip it.

len	d_gene	abundance	v_gene	j_gene	CDR3aa	CDR3nt
11	NA	once	TRBV5-6	TRBJ1-1	CASGLDREAFF	TGTGCCAGCGGCTTGGACAGAGAAGCTTTCTTT
14	NA	NA	TRBV4-2	TRBJ2-3	CAGSQGGVSDTQYF	TGTGCCGGCAGCCAAGGGGGGGTATCAGATACGCAGTATTTT
14	TRBD2	many	TRBV12-3/TRBV12-4	TRBJ2-3	CASTEGTSVSTQYF	TGTGCCAGCACCGAGGGTACTAGCGTGAGTACGCAGTATTTT
14	NA	many	TRBV20-1	TRBJ1-1	CSASFLGMNTEAFF	TGCAGTGCTAGTTTTCTGGGGATGAACACTGAAGCTTTCTTT
12	NA	many	TRBV24-1	TRBJ2-1	CATGRSYNEQFF	TGTGCCACCGGACGGTCCTACAATGAGCAGTTCTTC
11	NA	many	TRBV20-1	TRBJ1-2	CSAMYERSYTF	TGCAGTGCTATGTATGAGAGGAGCTACACCTTC
16	NA	NA	TRBV7-6	TRBJ2-1	CASSHPGLSSYSEQFF	TGTGCCAGCAGTCACCCCGGCCTGAGCTCCTACAGTGAGCAGTTCTTC
15	NA	few	TRBV3-1	TRBJ2-6	CASSTQGLGANVLTF	TGTGCCAGCAGCACTCAGGGGTTAGGGGCCAACGTCCTGACTTTC
12	NA	NA	TRBV30	TRBJ1-1	CACGQGSTEAFF	TGTGCCTGCGGCCAAGGGAGCACTGAAGCTTTCTTT
13	TRBD1	many	TRBV7-6	TRBJ2-7	CASSLVGTDEQYF	TGTGCCAGCAGCTTAGTTGGGACAGACGAGCAGTACTTC
16	TRBD2	few	TRBV7-2	TRBJ2-7	CASSLTGLAGDHEQYF	TGTGCCAGCAGCTTAACGGGACTAGCGGGCGACCACGAGCAGTACTTC
19	TRBD2	many	TRBV9	TRBJ2-2	CASSGPGLAGATNTGELFF	TGTGCCAGCAGCGGGCCGGGACTAGCGGGAGCGACGAACACCGGGGAGCTGTTTTTT
15	NA	few	TRBV27	TRBJ1-2	CASSPDPAISSGYTF	TGTGCCAGCAGTCCAGACCCAGCTATATCGTCTGGCTACACCTTC
15	TRBD1	few	TRBV5-6	TRBJ2-1	CASSLDRGAVGEQFF	TGTGCCAGCAGCTTGGACAGGGGCGCCGTTGGTGAGCAGTTCTTC
13	TRBD1	NA	TRBV6-2/TRBV6-3	TRBJ2-1	CASSHGQAYEQFF	TGTGCCAGCAGTCACGGACAGGCCTACGAGCAGTTCTTC
15	NA	many	TRBV12-3/TRBV12-4	TRBJ2-7	CASSSVGAIAYEQYF	TGTGCCAGCAGCTCAGTGGGGGCGATCGCCTACGAGCAGTACTTC
15	TRBD1	few	TRBV24-1	TRBJ2-1	CATRETGGAYNEQFF	TGTGCCACCAGAGAGACAGGGGGCGCCTACAATGAGCAGTTCTTC
14	TRBD2	many	TRBV6-6	TRBJ2-7	CASSSGLAAEEQYF	TGTGCCAGCAGTAGCGGACTAGCGGCGGAGGAGCAGTACTTC
15	TRBD1	few	TRBV11-3	TRBJ2-7	CASSEETGNAYEQYF	TGTGCCAGCAGCGAGGAGACAGGGAATGCCTACGAGCAGTACTTC
14	NA	many	TRBV10-3	TRBJ1-6	CAISDPGVGSPLHF	TGTGCCATCAGTGATCCAGGGGTAGGATCACCCCTCCACTTT
15	NA	many	TRBV5-1	TRBJ2-7	CASSGPRREDGEQYF	TGCGCCAGCAGCGGCCCGCGGCGGGAAGATGGCGAGCAGTACTTC
16	TRBD2	many	TRBV4-3	TRBJ2-1	CASSQTGLAYYNEQFF	TGCGCCAGCAGCCAAACGGGACTAGCGTATTACAATGAGCAGTTCTTC
16	NA	few	TRBV9	TRBJ2-7	CASSVAAAGSYYEQYF	TGTGCCAGCAGCGTAGCTGCGGCAGGTTCATACTACGAGCAGTACTTC
13	NA	many	TRBV5-6	TRBJ1-1	CASSSGQTVGAFF	TGTGCCAGCAGCTCCGGACAGACGGTCGGAGCTTTCTTT
15	TRBD1	many	TRBV27	TRBJ2-1	CASSFGTGGRNEQFF	TGTGCCAGCAGTTTTGGGACAGGGGGCCGGAATGAGCAGTTCTTC
13	TRBD2	few	TRBV10-1	TRBJ2-5	CASRSGSLETQYF	TGCGCCAGCAGGAGCGGGAGCTTAGAGACCCAGTACTTC
14	TRBD1	few	TRBV6-2/TRBV6-3	TRBJ1-2	CASSDAPGGDGYTF	TGTGCCAGCAGTGACGCTCCAGGGGGCGATGGCTACACCTTC
15	TRBD2	many	TRBV20-1	TRBJ2-7	CSARVSGGAVVEQYF	TGCAGTGCTAGAGTTAGCGGGGGGGCCGTTGTCGAGCAGTACTTC
15	NA	many	TRBV4-1	TRBJ1-1	CASSLGQPMNTEAFF	TGCGCCAGCAGCCTCGGACAGCCCATGAACACTGAAGCTTTCTTT
15	TRBD2	NA	TRBV4-1	TRBJ2-7	CASSQVLAEAYEQYF	TGCGCCAGCAGCCAAGTCCTAGCGGAAGCCTACGAGCAGTACTTC
15	TRBD2	NA	TRBV27	TRBJ2-7	CASSLAGDGSYEQYF	TGTGCCAGCAGTTTAGCGGGAGATGGGTCCTACGAGCAGTACTTC
15	NA	once	TRBV4-1	TRBJ2-7	CAGSQFRGGTYEQYF	TGCGCCGGCAGCCAATTTAGGGGGGGGACCTACGAGCAGTACTTC
15	TRBD2	NA	TRBV7-9	TRBJ2-1	CASSGSGRSYNEQFF	TGTGCCAGCAGCGGAAGCGGGAGATCCTACAATGAGCAGTTCTTC
14	TRBD1	NA	TRBV7-9	TRBJ2-7	CAGSFSGGLSEQYF	TGTGCCGGCAGCTTTTCAGGGGGATTGAGCGAGCAGTACTTC
11	NA	NA	TRBV7-9	TRBJ2-1	CASRDLLGQFF	TGTGCCAGCAGGGACCTGCTGGGGCAGTTCTTC
14	TRBD1	many	TRBV5-1	TRBJ1-1	CASSLGQGYTEAFF	TGTGCCAGCAGCTTGGGACAGGGGTACACTGAAGCTTTCTTT
14	NA	many	TRBV29-1	TRBJ1-2	CSVEDPAVPNGYTF	TGCAGCGTTGAAGATCCGGCAGTCCCTAATGGCTACACCTTC
14	NA	many	TRBV23-1	TRBJ1-1	CASSRTDPNTEAFF	TGCGCCAGCAGTCGTACAGACCCGAACACTGAAGCTTTCTTT
17	TRBD2	once	TRBV4-1	TRBJ2-3	CASSHGLAGGQTDTQYF	TGCGCCAGCAGCCACGGACTAGCGGGGGGTCAGACAGATACGCAGTATTTT
13	TRBD2	NA	TRBV20-1	TRBJ2-2	CSAPKGLAGELFF	TGCAGTGCTCCGAAAGGACTAGCGGGGGAGCTGTTTTTT
19	TRBD2	few	TRBV10-3	TRBJ2-5	CAISRATPSGGTHQETQYF	TGTGCCATCAGCCGAGCCACCCCTAGCGGGGGGACTCACCAAGAGACCCAGTACTTC
14	NA	many	TRBV20-1	TRBJ1-5	CSASPVKGSQPQHF	TGCAGTGCTAGCCCGGTCAAAGGTAGTCAGCCCCAGCATTTT
16	TRBD1	many	TRBV7-9	TRBJ1-1	CASSFDRGSPDTEAFF	TGTGCCAGCAGCTTCGACAGGGGGAGCCCAGACACTGAAGCTTTCTTT
14	TRBD1	few	TRBV27	TRBJ1-5	CASGSGGVNQPQHF	TGTGCCAGCGGCTCAGGGGGAGTCAATCAGCCCCAGCATTTT
14	NA	few	TRBV6-5	TRBJ2-5	CASSYGGPAETQYF	TGTGCCAGCAGTTACGGGGGGCCCGCGGAGACCCAGTACTTC
18	TRBD1	NA	TRBV23-1	TRBJ1-1	CASRHPVPPTGKSPEAFF	TGCGCCAGCAGACACCCCGTGCCACCGACAGGGAAGTCCCCTGAAGCTTTCTTT
17	NA	many	TRBV13	TRBJ1-6	CASSLGRSGVYNSPLHF	TGTGCCAGCAGCTTAGGCCGGTCCGGTGTCTATAATTCACCCCTCCACTTT
15	NA	many	TRBV27	TRBJ1-6	CASKDTSSYNSPLHF	TGTGCCAGCAAGGACACGAGCTCCTATAATTCACCCCTCCACTTT
15	NA	many	TRBV7-9	TRBJ2-1	CASSLRARDFGEQFF	TGTGCCAGCAGCTTAAGAGCAAGGGATTTCGGTGAGCAGTTCTTC
16	NA	NA	TRBV20-1	TRBJ1-4	CSASPILGAENEKLFF	TGCAGTGCTAGTCCCATCCTAGGGGCGGAAAATGAAAAACTGTTTTTT
16	NA	NA	TRBV5-1	TRBJ2-3	CASSLASSRSTDTQYF	TGCGCCAGCAGCTTGGCTTCTAGCAGAAGCACAGATACGCAGTATTTT
16	TRBD2	many	TRBV3-1	TRBJ2-3	CASSTGTSPPPDTQYF	TGTGCCAGCAGCACCGGGACTAGCCCCCCACCAGATACGCAGTATTTT
15	NA	many	TRBV20-1	TRBJ1-1	CSARTFRTGVTEAFF	TGCAGTGCTAGGACCTTTAGGACGGGAGTCACTGAAGCTTTCTTT
14	TRBD1	few	TRBV20-1	TRBJ1-2	CSARDDRESYGYTF	TGCAGTGCTAGAGACGACAGGGAAAGCTATGGCTACACCTTC
15	TRBD1	few	TRBV7-2	TRBJ2-5	CASSTGTGGQETLYF	TGTGCCAGCAGCACAGGGACAGGGGGTCAAGAGACCCTGTACTTC
16	NA	NA	TRBV6-1	TRBJ1-4	CASISGRRGLYEELFF	TGTGCCAGCATCTCGGGCCGGAGGGGACTCTATGAAGAACTGTTTTTT
15	TRBD2	many	TRBV12-3/TRBV12-4	TRBJ2-7	CASGILAGRPYEQYF	TGTGCCAGCGGAATCCTAGCGGGACGCCCCTACGAGCAGTACTTC